Listed here are 19 T cell receptor beta chains from one sample, sequenced in a study of T cell repertoires in cytomegalovirus infection (dated by TCRdb to between 2017 and 2020). Sequencing instrument: Illumina HiSeq 1500. TCRdb took the public reads, trimmed them with fastp at Q25, ran MiXCR for clone calling and kept in-frame beta chains. Merged by CDR3 protein, the rows form single entries marked with the most common genes and DNA. The sample data list 510,000 or so distinct CDR3 sequences, and 26% of these were observed just once. Under 15% of the sample is in the top ten clones. Source material: PBMCs. The receptors originated from a human donor in good health (CMV status not recorded). Some clones in this sample may be carry-over from other donors' samples.

This clonotype was counted a few times. The chain uses TRBV11-2 and TRBJ1-6, with D tentatively TRBD1 (6 bases). Trimming took off 0 bases at V and 11 bases at J, with 11 bases between the two ends. CDR3 length: 14 amino acids. The germline V gene has CDR1 SGHAT and CDR2 FQNNGV. The CDR3 sequence is CASSLEGGIPPLHF. The CDR3 nucleotides are TGTGCCAGCAGCTTAGAAGGGGGTATTCCACCCCTCCACTTT.

J is TRBJ2-1 and V is TRBV12-3 or TRBV12-4; D possibly corresponds to TRBD2 (6 bases). The V gene lost 3 bases and the J gene lost 12 bases, with 21 bases spanning the gap. This CDR3 is 15 amino acids long. The CDR3, as DNA: TGTGCCAGCAGTTTTCAAGCGGGTGAAGCAGTCGGGCAGTTCTTC. Translation: CASSFQAGEAVGQFF.

The rearrangement uses TRBV14 and TRBJ2-2, with D perhaps TRBD2 (6 bases). Germline CDR1 SGHDN, CDR2 FVKESK. V dropped 4 bases and J dropped 0 bases, with 9 bases sitting between them. The CDR3 has 15 residues. In DNA form, the CDR3 reads TGTGCCAGCAGCCGGGACTTTTCGAACACCGGGGAGCTGTTTTTT. This sequence encodes CASSRDFSNTGELFF.

V usage is TRBV7-9 and J usage is TRBJ1-5; 8 bases align to TRBD1. The CDR3 length is 14 residues. Germline V lookup: CDR1 SEHNR, CDR2 FQNEAQ (reference sequence). Trimming removed 5 bases from V and 6 bases from J; junction bases left unmatched: 6. The CDR3 region has the DNA TGTGCCAGCAGCGCGACAGGGGTCAGTCAGCCCCAGCATTTT. Encoded protein: CASSATGVSQPQHF.

This clonotype was recorded many times. The gene calls are TRBV7-8 and TRBJ1-1; no clear D gene. Trimming shortened V by 3 bases and J by 8 bases, and 16 bases separated the two germline ends. This CDR3 has 14 amino acids. The germline V gene encodes CDR1 SGHVS and CDR2 FQNEAQ. The chain's CDR3 is CASSFLRGSKEAFF. In DNA form, the CDR3 reads TGTGCCAGCAGCTTCCTCCGAGGTAGCAAGGAAGCTTTCTTT.

This clonotype was recorded many times. V gene TRBV7-2 combines with J gene TRBJ2-7; D perhaps matches TRBD1 (5 bases). CDR3 size: 14 residues. Germline assignment: CDR1 SGHTA and CDR2 FQGNSA. With 2 bases removed from V and 4 bases from J, the gap between germline ends came to 12 bases. Here the CDR3 DNA reads TGTGCCAGCAGCTTAATGGGGTCAGGGTACGAGCAGTACTTC. Protein: CASSLMGSGYEQYF.

The sample holds a few counts of this clonotype. V gene TRBV5-4 combines with J gene TRBJ1-1; 8 bases align to TRBD1. Germline V lookup: CDR1 SGHNT, CDR2 YYREEE (reference sequence). This CDR3 comprises 11 residues. Germline trimming cut 7 bases from V and 7 bases from J; bases unmatched to any gene: 3. The CDR3 DNA sequence: TGTGCCAGCTACAGGGGGGATGAAGCTTTCTTT. Residues: CASYRGDEAFF.

In its sample, this clonotype was seen a few times. This chain's CDR3 is CASSQDWTGVPYEQYF. CDR3 bases: TGCGCCAGCAGCCAAGATTGGACAGGGGTCCCCTACGAGCAGTACTTC. The chain carries TRBV4-3 and TRBJ2-7; 9 bases match TRBD1. Germline CDR1 reads LGHNA; CDR2 reads YSLEER. The CDR3 has 16 residues. After removal of 0 bases from V and 2 bases from J, the junction contained 5 bases not matched to a gene.

As to this clonotype: It may be a read error: a sequence one base away is much more abundant. V and J are TRBV7-2 and TRBJ1-5; D is unclear. This CDR3 has 15 residues. Germline V gene data show CDR1 as SGHTA and CDR2 as FQGNSA. V was clipped by 1 base and J by 6 bases, with 13 bases between them. CDR3 nucleotide sequence: TGTGCCAGCAGCTTAGGACGGACTAGAAGTCAGCCCCAGCATTTT. Protein sequence: CASSLGRTRSQPQHF.

The gene calls are TRBV29-1 and TRBJ2-5; perhaps TRBD2 as D (7 bases). V lost 4 bases to trimming and J lost 5 bases, with 14 bases between them. Germline CDR1 is SQVTM and CDR2 is ANQGSEA. The CDR3 consists of 13 residues. CDR3: CSVGEGGRETQYF. As DNA, the CDR3 is TGCAGCGTTGGGGAGGGGGGTCGGGAGACCCAGTACTTC.

The chain joins TRBV4-1 to TRBJ2-1; a possible D gene is TRBD2 (6 bases). This CDR3 comprises 16 residues. Trimming left V 1 base short and J 8 bases short, with 18 bases between. The germline CDR1 and CDR2 sequences are MGHRA and YSYEKL. The CDR3 DNA follows: TGCGCCAGCAGCCAAGTTCCAGCGGGTCGTCGCGATGAGCAGTTCTTC. It specifies CASSQVPAGRRDEQFF.

This clonotype occurred a few times. The chain uses TRBV14 and TRBJ1-1; D not resolved. V lost 6 bases and J lost 5, with 13 bases in between. The CDR3 consists of 13 residues. CDR1 and CDR2 from the germline V gene are SGHDN and FVKESK. The CDR3 here is CASSGWRGTEAFF. DNA for the CDR3: TGTGCCAGCAGTGGTTGGCGGGGTACTGAAGCTTTCTTT.

This clonotype has a handful of counts. This sequence joins TRBV12-3 or TRBV12-4 and TRBJ2-2; 10 bases match TRBD2. The CDR3 sequence is 18 residues long. J gave up 5 bases and V 6 bases, and 15 bases lay outside the gene matches. CDR3 region: CASSHHLSGRARTGELFF. The CDR3 nucleotides read TGTGCCAGCAGCCATCACTTGAGCGGGAGGGCGAGGACCGGGGAGCTGTTTTTT.

This clonotype appeared many times. The chain links TRBV6-2 or TRBV6-3 to TRBJ2-2; TRBD1 is a possible D gene (6 bases). The V and J ends lost 2 bases and 3 bases respectively, with 10 bases between them. The CDR3 runs 15 residues. Per the germline V gene, CDR1 is MNHEY and CDR2 is SVGEGT. In nucleotides, the CDR3 is TGTGCCAGCAGTTACGCAGGGGCAGACACCGGGGAGCTGTTTTTT. As protein: CASSYAGADTGELFF.

The sample holds a few counts of this clonotype. The V and J genes are TRBV6-2 or TRBV6-3 and TRBJ2-5, with no clear D. The CDR3 contains 13 residues. V lost 4 bases, J lost 2 bases, and 8 bases lay in between. Germline lookup yields CDR1 MNHEY and CDR2 SVGEGT. CDR3 residues: CASSSAEQETQYF. In DNA form, the CDR3 reads TGTGCCAGCAGTTCAGCCGAGCAAGAGACCCAGTACTTC.

V is TRBV7-6 and J is TRBJ2-7; the match to TRBD2 covers 7 bases. J gave up 4 bases and V 0 bases, and 6 bases lay outside the gene matches. Germline assignment: CDR1 SGHVS and CDR2 FNYEAQ. The CDR3 totals 15 residues. This chain's CDR3 is CASSLAAGLLYEQYF. Here the CDR3 DNA reads TGTGCCAGCAGCTTAGCTGCGGGACTATTGTACGAGCAGTACTTC.

This sequence joins TRBV28 and TRBJ2-2; D unresolved. CDR1 is MDHEN and CDR2 is SYDVKM in the germline V gene. Trimming removed 7 bases from V and 5 bases from J, with 14 bases in between. CDR3 length: 14 residues. CDR3 DNA sequence: TGTGCCAGCAAGGTCTACCAGTTAACCGGGGAGCTGTTTTTT. Translating gives CASKVYQLTGELFF. The variable domain in full, with the rest retrieved from reference TRBV28 and TRBJ2-2, is DVKVTQSSRYLVKRTGEKVFLECVQDMDHENMFWYRQDPGLGLRLIYFSYDVKMKEKGDIPEGYSVSREKKERFSLILESASTNQTSMYLCASKVYQLTGELFFGEGSRLTVL.

This clonotype was counted many times. The J gene is TRBJ1-3, the V gene TRBV7-2; 7 bases agree with TRBD1. With 4 bases clipped from V and 4 bases from J, the junction kept 10 bases outside the gene matches. The CDR3 has 16 amino acids. The germline V gene has CDR1 SGHTA and CDR2 FQGNSA. In DNA form, the CDR3 reads TGTGCCAGCAGCTCCCTCAGGGGGGGGACAGGAAACACCATATATTTT. Protein product: CASSSLRGGTGNTIYF.

In its sample, this clonotype was seen once. The chain has TRBV20-1 and TRBJ1-1; weak D call: TRBD1 (6 bases). The germline gives CDR1 DFQATT, CDR2 SNEGSKA (reference sequence). The germline V and J ends were trimmed by 4 bases and 1 base, with 19 bases remaining between them. This CDR3 has 16 amino acids. Here the CDR3 DNA reads TGCAGTGCTACCTCACCCGGCCGACAGGCGAACACTGAAGCTTTCTTT. It yields the protein CSATSPGRQANTEAFF.